Listed below are T cell receptor beta chains from one sample, sequenced in a study of T cell changes during pregnancy in multiple sclerosis. Clones were sequenced by immunoSEQ multiplex PCR, and TCRdb holds only the in-frame ones, with some missing. The sample lists about 39,000 clones, almost 95% occurring once. This material consisted of CD4+ T cells from peripheral blood mononuclear cells, taken after pregnancy. The receptors derive from a female donor with multiple sclerosis, enrolled in a pregnancy study. The CDR3 runs from the conserved cysteine through the conserved F or W. Fields, in order: clone size, D gene, J gene, V gene, CDR3 DNA, CDR3 protein. The D gene is left open where the match is weak. Size tells how often a clone was seen (once, few, many) or the class of an expanded clone, and some rows leave it out.

>NA|NA|TRBJ2-4|TRBV6-1
TGTGCCAGCAGTGACCAAGACATTCGGGGAAACATTCAGTACTTC
CASSDQDIRGNIQYF
>NA|TRBD1|TRBJ1-5|TRBV6-1
TGTGCCAGTTCCGGGACAGAGAATCAGCCCCAGCATTTT
CASSGTENQPQHF
>once|NA|TRBJ2-7|TRBV28
TGTGCTTCAACGGGGAACTACGAGCAGTACTTC
CASTGNYEQYF
>NA|TRBD2|TRBJ2-3|TRBV19
TGTGCCAGTAGTATAACTAGCGGGGGGGCCCGTGGTACGCAGTATTTT
CASSITSGGARGTQYF
>NA|NA|TRBJ1-2|TRBV6-1
TGTGCCAGCAAGTTATCAAGCGCTAACTATGGCTACACCTTC
CASKLSSANYGYTF
>NA|TRBD2|TRBJ2-6|TRBV9
TGTGCCAGCAGCGCCCCGAGGGAGGGAAACTCTGGGGCCAACGTCCTGACTTTC
CASSAPREGNSGANVLTF
>NA|NA|TRBJ2-7|TRBV11-2
TGTGCCAGCAGCTTAGATGGGGGACTGAACTACGAGCAGTACTTC
CASSLDGGLNYEQYF
>NA|NA|TRBJ2-7|TRBV9
TGTGCCAGCAGCGTAGGTCCCCGGGGGGCGGGCGAGCAGTACTTC
CASSVGPRGAGEQYF
>NA|NA|TRBJ2-5|TRBV2
TGTGCCAGCAGTGAAGCAGGGCGGGGGAGGGGGGAGACCCAGTACTTC
CASSEAGRGRGETQYF
>once|NA|TRBJ1-1|TRBV18
TGTGCCAGCTCACCGACAGGGAACACTGAAGCTTTCTTT
CASSPTGNTEAFF
>NA|TRBD2|TRBJ2-5|TRBV5-4
TGTGCCAGCAGCAGCGGGGGGCGCGCAGAGGAGACCCAGTACTTC
CASSSGGRAEETQYF
>NA|NA|TRBJ2-5|TRBV7-3
TGTGCCAGCAGCCGTTCCTACCAAGAGACCCAGTACTTC
CASSRSYQETQYF
>NA|NA|TRBJ2-1|TRBV4-2
TGTGCCAGCAGCCACGCCGAGGCGCCGAATGAGCAGTTCTTC
CASSHAEAPNEQFF
>NA|NA|TRBJ1-1|TRBV7-9
TGTGCCAGCAGCTTAGAGTTGGGTCATCAACGGGCTGAAGCTTTCTTT
CASSLELGHQRAEAFF
>NA|TRBD2|TRBJ2-1|TRBV11-3
TGTGCCAGCAGCTTAGGGGGTAGCGGGAGCTCCTACAATGAGCAGTTCTTC
CASSLGGSGSSYNEQFF
>NA|TRBD1|TRBJ1-1|TRBV5-1
TGCGCCAGCAGCTTGGGGAACAGGGGCACTGAAGCTTTCTTT
CASSLGNRGTEAFF
>few|NA|TRBJ2-5|TRBV7-2
TGTGCCAGCAGCTTAGCCCACAGGCAAGAGACCCAGTACTTC
CASSLAHRQETQYF
>NA|NA|TRBJ2-3|TRBV6-1
TGTGCCAGCAGCCAAAGCCGGAGAGATACGCAGTATTTT
CASSQSRRDTQYF
>few|NA|TRBJ1-2|TRBV9
TGTGCCAGCAGCGTAGACGGCAGGGCTAGTGGCTACACCTTC
CASSVDGRASGYTF
>NA|TRBD1|TRBJ2-5|TRBV19
TGTGCCAGTAGTCCGAATTGGCGGGCCCAGGGGGCGAGGGAGACCCAGTACTTC
CASSPNWRAQGARETQYF
>NA|NA|TRBJ2-6|TRBV21-1
TGTGCCAGCAGCAACGGACAGCTCTCTGGGGCCAACGTCCTGACTTTC
CASSNGQLSGANVLTF
>few|TRBD1|TRBJ1-2|TRBV2
TGTGCCAGCAGCCAGACAGGGGAAGGACGGGGCTACACCTTC
CASSQTGEGRGYTF
>NA|NA|TRBJ2-7|TRBV11-2
TGTGCCAGCAGCTGGGACACTACCTACGAGCAGTACTTC
CASSWDTTYEQYF
>NA|TRBD1|TRBJ1-2|TRBV9
TGTGCCAGCAGCGGTGGGACAGCCCAGCACTATGGCTACACCTTC
CASSGGTAQHYGYTF
>NA|NA|TRBJ2-7|TRBV9
TGTGCCAGCAGCGTCGAGAGAGGGGGGGGGACCTACGAGCAGTACTTC
CASSVERGGGTYEQYF
>NA|NA|TRBJ1-4|TRBV9
TGTGCCAGCAGCGTAGGTCCCGCAGGTATTAATGAAAAACTGTTTTTT
CASSVGPAGINEKLFF
>NA|TRBD1|TRBJ2-3|TRBV6-5
TGTGCCAGCAGTTACACAGGGGCAGATACGCAGTATTTT
CASSYTGADTQYF
>NA|NA|TRBJ2-3|TRBV7-8
TGTGCCAGCAGCATGACAGGTCTGGATACGCAGTATTTT
CASSMTGLDTQYF
>NA|TRBD1|TRBJ1-1|TRBV4-2
TGTGCCAGCAGCCAAGATAACGGCGGACAGGGTGAAGCTTTCTTT
CASSQDNGGQGEAFF
>NA|NA|TRBJ1-1|TRBV29-1
TGCAGCGTTGAGAGGCAGCTCAAGAACACTGAAGCTTTCTTT
CSVERQLKNTEAFF
>NA|TRBD1|TRBJ2-1|TRBV6-5
TGTGCCAGCAGTTACTCGAGACAGGGAACGTATGAGCAGTTCTTC
CASSYSRQGTYEQFF
>few|NA|TRBJ1-5|TRBV6-5
TGTGCCAGCAGCAAGGGACAACACAATCAGCCCCAGCATTTT
CASSKGQHNQPQHF
>NA|TRBD1|TRBJ1-2|TRBV2
TGTGCCAGCAGCGAAAGGGATCCGGGACAGCGAACCTATGGCTACACCTTC
CASSERDPGQRTYGYTF
>NA|NA|TRBJ2-5|TRBV7-6
TGTGCCAGCAGCTTAGCTGTCTTTGAGACCCAGTACTTC
CASSLAVFETQYF
>NA|TRBD2|TRBJ2-7|TRBV7-2
TGTGCCAGCAGCTCCAAGCGGGGGGGCACTTACGAGCAGTACTTC
CASSSKRGGTYEQYF
>NA|NA|TRBJ1-1|TRBV6-1
TGTGCCAGCAGTGCCTCCGGGGTTGGCGCTGAAGCTTTCTTT
CASSASGVGAEAFF
>NA|TRBD1|TRBJ2-3|TRBV5-6
TGTGCCAGCAGCCCGAGGGGGCAGGGGTCGAATTTT
CASSPRGQGSNF
>NA|TRBD2|TRBJ2-7|TRBV7-9
TGTGCCAGCAGCTTAGAGACTAGCGGGGGGGGCAGCTCCTACGAGCAGTACTTC
CASSLETSGGGSSYEQYF
>once|TRBD2|TRBJ2-1|TRBV19
TGTGCCAGTAGTATACTAGCGGGGGGGCCGAGTGAGCAGTTCTTC
CASSILAGGPSEQFF
>NA|TRBD1|TRBJ2-2|TRBV7-9
TGTGCCAGCAGCCCCAGGCCAGGGGGTACCGGGGAGCTGTTTTTT
CASSPRPGGTGELFF
>NA|NA|TRBJ2-1|TRBV9
TGTGCCAGCAGCGCCCGGTGGGAGTTGAATGAGCAGTTCTTC
CASSARWELNEQFF
>NA|NA|TRBJ1-5|TRBV4-2
TGTGCCAGCAGCCAGTCGGTTCTTAGCAATCAGCCCCAGCATTTT
CASSQSVLSNQPQHF
>NA|TRBD1|TRBJ1-6|TRBV18
TGTGCCAGCTCACCTATTCCGACAGGGAAGGGTTCACCCCTCCACTTT
CASSPIPTGKGSPLHF
>NA|NA|TRBJ1-1|TRBV6-5
TGTGCCAGCTCACATCGGGGATCGAACACTGAAGCTTTCTTT
CASSHRGSNTEAFF
>NA|TRBD2|TRBJ2-7|TRBV6-6
TGTGCCAGCAGCCCCCAGGTAGCGGGCTCGGGCTCCGAGCAGTACTTC
CASSPQVAGSGSEQYF
>NA|NA|TRBJ2-7|TRBV10-3
TGTGCCGCCCGGAGCTCCTACGAGCAGTACTTC
CAARSSYEQYF
>NA|NA|TRBJ1-4|TRBV30
TGTGCCTGGAGTGTACTTGAAAAACTGTTTTTT
CAWSVLEKLFF
>NA|NA|TRBJ1-2|TRBV19
TGTGCCAGTAGTCGGACTGGAGGACGTACTAACTATGGCTACACCTTC
CASSRTGGRTNYGYTF
>NA|TRBD2|TRBJ2-3|TRBV25-1
TGTGCCAGCAGTGACACTAGCGGGGGGGCCACAGATACGCAGTATTTT
CASSDTSGGATDTQYF
>NA|NA|TRBJ1-3|TRBV29-1
TGCAGCGTCGGGGGGGACACCATATATTTT
CSVGGDTIYF